Below are 14 T cell receptor beta chains sequenced from a single sample in a study of CD8+CD57+ T cells in acquired aplastic anemia. Genomic DNA acted as the template from which TCR beta VDJ combination and CDR3 sequence profiling were carried out. TCRdb used MiXCR to reprocess the reads, holding one entry per CDR3 protein. The table includes 150,000 to 200,000 distinct CDR3 sequences, 35% to 55% detected once. Sequencing used sorted CD4+, CD8+, or CD8+CD57+ T cells (not recorded which) from PBMCs. Source of these receptors: a human donor in good health.

This clonotype was recorded many times. The V call is TRBV5-1, the J call TRBJ1-1; the D gene is possibly TRBD1 (6 bases). Trimming left V 0 bases short and J 6 bases short, with 9 bases between. Germline CDR1 and CDR2: SGHRS and YFSETQ. This CDR3 is built from 13 residues. CDR3 sequence reads: CASSLAGVPEAFF. The DNA for the CDR3 is TGCGCCAGCAGCTTGGCAGGGGTACCTGAAGCTTTCTTT.

The J gene is TRBJ1-4, the V gene TRBV7-9; D remains ambiguous. V dropped 5 bases and J dropped 0 bases, with 7 bases sitting between them. The CDR3 length is 14 residues. Germline assignment: CDR1 SEHNR and CDR2 FQNEAQ (reference sequence). CDR3 protein: CASSPGATNEKLFF. CDR3 coding DNA: TGTGCCAGCAGCCCCGGGGCAACTAATGAAAAACTGTTTTTT.

This clonotype has more than one count but fewer than ten. The J gene is TRBJ1-3, the V gene TRBV18, with D perhaps TRBD1 (5 bases). This CDR3 region has 15 residues. Trimming shortened V by 0 bases and J by 1 base, and 7 bases separated the two germline ends. From germline, CDR1 is KGHSH and CDR2 LQKENI. For the CDR3, the DNA is TGTGCCAGCTCACCACCGAACAGGTCTGGAAACACCATATATTTT. Translation gives CASSPPNRSGNTIYF.

This clonotype was seen only a few times. As DNA, the CDR3 is TGTGCCAGCAGCCTAGAAAGTCAGCCCCAGCATTTT. Its protein is CASSLESQPQHF. This sequence joins TRBV7-9 and TRBJ1-5, with D unclear. Germline loops: CDR1 SEHNR, CDR2 FQNEAQ (reference sequence). V was trimmed by 5 bases and J by 6 bases, leaving 8 bases between them. This CDR3 region has 12 residues.

V and J are TRBV19 and TRBJ1-2; D is undetermined. Germline loops: CDR1 LNHDA, CDR2 SQIVND (reference sequence). The CDR3 loop spans 13 amino acids. The germline V and J ends were trimmed by 3 bases and 2 bases, with 7 bases remaining between them. The CDR3 protein is CASSMAGNYGYTF. The CDR3 nucleotides are TGTGCCAGTAGTATGGCCGGGAACTATGGCTACACCTTC.

This clonotype was observed many times. In DNA form, the CDR3 reads TGTGCCAGCAGCCCACCCGGCGTCGGGGGGGCTGAAGCTTTCTTT. Its protein is CASSPPGVGGAEAFF. The V gene is TRBV7-3, the J gene TRBJ1-1; D may be TRBD1 (5 bases). The germline V gene encodes CDR1 SGHTA and CDR2 FQGTGA. The CDR3 loop spans 15 amino acids. V lost 5 bases and J lost 6, with 19 bases in between.

This clonotype was picked up many times. The chain combines TRBV9 with TRBJ2-7; maybe TRBD1 (6 bases). The ends were cut back, 0 bases at V and 2 bases at J, with 12 bases in the middle. The CDR3 loop spans 15 amino acids. The V gene's germline CDR1 is SGDLS and CDR2 YYNGEE. In DNA form, the CDR3 reads TGTGCCAGCAGCGTAGCTACAGGGACGGCCTACGAGCAGTACTTC. It codes for CASSVATGTAYEQYF.

Worth noting for this clonotype: A much larger clone lies one base from this, so it may be a read error. The CDR3 loop reads CASRRAAPGYTF. CDR3 nucleotide sequence: TGTGCCAGCAGAAGGGCAGCCCCTGGCTACACCTTC. The chain employs TRBV6-1 and TRBJ1-2; D ambiguous. V was pared by 6 bases and J by 7 bases, with 12 bases between. Germline V gene sequence: CDR1 MNHNS, CDR2 SASEGT. The CDR3 has 12 amino acids.

The chain carries TRBV20-1 and TRBJ2-7, with D unresolved. V was shortened by 6 bases and J by 7 bases, with 16 bases between the two germline ends. The CDR3 has 12 amino acids. Germline CDR1 and CDR2: DFQATT and SNEGSKA (reference sequence). CDR3 in DNA: TGCAGTGCCCCGGTCTCTGGGGAAGAGCAGTACTTC. Residues: CSAPVSGEEQYF.

V is TRBV29-1 and J is TRBJ2-7; the D is unclear. CDR3 length equals 13 residues. V was pared by 4 bases and J by 4 bases, with 14 bases between. Germline V gene lookup returns CDR1 SQVTM and CDR2 ANQGSEA. This chain's CDR3 is CSVGHSETYEQYF. Written as DNA, the CDR3 is TGCAGCGTTGGTCACAGTGAGACGTACGAGCAGTACTTC.

CDR3 DNA sequence: TGTGCCAGCAGCCGCTTGGGGGAAACAACCTACGAGCAGTACTTC. Encoded protein: CASSRLGETTYEQYF. The chain couples TRBV5-8 to TRBJ2-7; D possibly uses TRBD1 or TRBD2 (5 bases each). Germline V lookup: CDR1 SGHTS, CDR2 YDEGEE. Trimming cost V 4 bases and J 2 bases, with 16 bases left between them. The CDR3 contains 15 residues. The full variable domain, in which reference TRBV5-8 and TRBJ2-7 provide the parts outside the CDR3, is EAGVTQSPTHLIKTRGQQATLRCSPISGHTSVYWYQQALGLGLQFLLWYDEGEERNRGNFPPRFSGRQFPNYSSELNVNALELEDSALYLCASSRLGETTYEQYFGPGTRLTVT.

This clonotype was seen at least ten times. The chain joins TRBV6-5 to TRBJ2-7; a weak D match, TRBD1 (6 bases). Trimming took off 2 bases at V and 2 bases at J, with 7 bases between the two ends. The germline gives CDR1 MNHEY, CDR2 SVGAGI. This CDR3 region has 13 residues. CDR3 coding DNA: TGTGCCAGCAGTTACACAGGGACCTACGAGCAGTACTTC. It specifies CASSYTGTYEQYF.

The chain combines TRBV12-3 or TRBV12-4 with TRBJ2-4; D might be TRBD2 (6 bases). Trimming removed 6 bases at V and 1 base at J, with 16 bases between. This CDR3 has 16 residues. The CDR3 DNA reads TGTGCCAGCAGCCCCCGGGGGACGGTGGCCAAAAACATTCAGTACTTC. Translation gives CASSPRGTVAKNIQYF.

The gene calls are TRBV7-3 and TRBJ1-6; D ambiguous. The germline gives CDR1 SGHTA, CDR2 FQGTGA. The CDR3 is 13 residues long. Trimming removed 5 bases at V and 8 bases at J, with 10 bases between. The CDR3 DNA follows: TGTGCCAGCAGCGTTACCTTCGATTCACCCCTCCACTTT. Translated, it gives CASSVTFDSPLHF.